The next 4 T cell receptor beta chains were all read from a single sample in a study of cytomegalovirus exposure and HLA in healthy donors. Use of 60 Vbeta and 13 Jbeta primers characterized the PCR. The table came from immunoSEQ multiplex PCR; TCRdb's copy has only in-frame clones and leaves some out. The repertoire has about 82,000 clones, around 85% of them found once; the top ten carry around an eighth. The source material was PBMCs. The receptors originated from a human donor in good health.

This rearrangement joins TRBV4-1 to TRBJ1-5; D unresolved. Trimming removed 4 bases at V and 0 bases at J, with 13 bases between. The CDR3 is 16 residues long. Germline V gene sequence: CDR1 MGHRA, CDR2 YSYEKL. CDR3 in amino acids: CASSPLAGGSNQPQHF. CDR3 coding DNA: TGCGCCAGCAGCCCCCTCGCGGGTGGTAGCAATCAGCCCCAGCATTTT.

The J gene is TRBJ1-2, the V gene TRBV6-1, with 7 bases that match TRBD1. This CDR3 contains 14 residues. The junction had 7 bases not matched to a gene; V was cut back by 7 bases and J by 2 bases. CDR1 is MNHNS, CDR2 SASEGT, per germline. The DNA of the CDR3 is TGTGCCAGCAATATAGGACAGGACAACTATGGCTACACCTTC. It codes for CASNIGQDNYGYTF.

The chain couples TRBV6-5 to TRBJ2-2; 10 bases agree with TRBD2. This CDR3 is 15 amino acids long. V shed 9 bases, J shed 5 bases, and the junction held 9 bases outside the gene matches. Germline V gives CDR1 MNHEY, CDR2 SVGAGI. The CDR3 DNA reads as TGTGCCAGTAGAAGCGGGGGGGCCGGTACCGGGGAGCTGTTTTTT. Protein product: CASRSGGAGTGELFF.

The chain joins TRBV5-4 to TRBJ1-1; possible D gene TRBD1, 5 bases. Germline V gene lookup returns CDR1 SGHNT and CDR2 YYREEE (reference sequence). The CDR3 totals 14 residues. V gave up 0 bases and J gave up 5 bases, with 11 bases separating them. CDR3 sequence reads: CASSLVGEETEAFF. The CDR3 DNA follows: TGTGCCAGCAGCTTGGTAGGGGAGGAGACTGAAGCTTTCTTT.